The clone carrying this T cell receptor beta chain has more than one count but fewer than ten. TCRdb ran MiXCR on the RT-PCR reads and lists one entry per CDR3 protein. The sample holds fewer than 800,000 distinct CDR3 sequences, around 14% seen once. V was shortened by 2 bases and J by 3 bases, with 12 bases between the two germline ends. The CDR3 covers 15 residues. Germline V gives CDR1 LGHNT, CDR2 FRNRAP. The clonotype was recovered from a female donor in good health, serving as a healthy control. Material: memory CD4+ T cells from blood. This rearrangement joins TRBV12-5 to TRBJ2-3, with D possibly TRBD2 on 6 matching bases. CDR3 coding DNA: TGTGCTAGTGGTTTGTCCGGCGCGGGAACAGATACGCAGTATTTT. It specifies CASGLSGAGTDTQYF.